The clone carrying this T cell receptor beta chain has just a few counts. V was trimmed by 1 base and J by 4 bases, leaving 8 bases between them. The germline gives CDR1 MDHEN, CDR2 SYDVKM. CDR3 length: 13 residues. This specimen belongs to a study of blood T cell repertoires in COVID-19. Across the whole study: Acute-phase and convalescent COVID-19 samples originated in the United States, Italy and Spain. Sample material is recorded as cDNA or gDNA derived from T cells, B-cell-depleted T cells, or PBMCs.

Profiled with immunoSEQ multiplex PCR; TCRdb holds only in-frame clones, not every one. The repertoire includes around 150,000 clones, 80% to 85% of them detected once, and 4% sits in the top ten. The sequenced sample consisted of peripheral blood. J is TRBJ2-7 and V is TRBV28; D gene ambiguous. This receptor was identified in a woman aged 55-70 years with acute or convalescent COVID-19. The CDR3 sequence: CASSLYTEYEQYF. The CDR3 bases are TGTGCCAGCAGTTTATACACGGAGTACGAGCAGTACTTC. The full variable domain, completed using reference TRBV28 and TRBJ2-7, is DVKVTQSSRYLVKRTGEKVFLECVQDMDHENMFWYRQDPGLGLRLIYFSYDVKMKEKGDIPEGYSVSREKKERFSLILESASTNQTSMYLCASSLYTEYEQYFGPGTRLTVT.